Presented here are 7 T cell receptor beta chains from one specimen sequenced in a study of blood T cell repertoires in COVID-19. The method was immunoSEQ multiplex PCR; TCRdb's version includes in-frame clones alone and lacks a portion of them. The data contain about 270,000 clones, 86% of them seen just once; the ten biggest clones take up 5.5% to 6%. Sequencing was carried out using peripheral blood. The receptors come from a woman aged 80 or older with COVID-19, enrolled during active disease.

The gene calls are TRBV5-1 and TRBJ2-1, with TRBD2 matching 9 bases. The CDR3 has 16 amino acids. J was trimmed by 7 bases and V by 0 bases; bases with no gene match: 8. Germline-derived CDR1 and CDR2 are SGHRS and YFSETQ. The CDR3 bases are TGCGCCAGCAGCTTGGATGCGGGGGGGCTGTTGAATGAGCAGTTCTTC. It codes for CASSLDAGGLLNEQFF.

This chain uses TRBV7-3 with TRBJ2-5, with 10 positions matching TRBD1. The trim removed 5 bases at V and 5 bases at J, leaving 5 bases unmatched. Germline lookup yields CDR1 SGHTA and CDR2 FQGTGA. This CDR3 contains 14 residues. The CDR3 DNA is TGTGCCAGCAGCCGGACAGGGGGTTGGGAGACCCAGTACTTC. This codes for CASSRTGGWETQYF.

In nucleotides, the CDR3 is TGTGCCAGCAGTCAACCGGGGAAGCAGCCCCAGCATTTT. Translated: CASSQPGKQPQHF. This sequence joins TRBV6-6 and TRBJ1-5; no firm D call. Trimming took off 5 bases at V and 7 bases at J, with 12 bases between the two ends. CDR3 length equals 13 residues. Germline CDR1 and CDR2: MNHNY and SVGAGI (reference sequence).

This clone occurred once. V is TRBV9 and J is TRBJ1-1; D may be TRBD1 (5 bases). Germline V lookup: CDR1 SGDLS, CDR2 YYNGEE. V lost 2 bases, J lost 5 bases, and 13 bases lay in between. The CDR3 runs 14 residues. CDR3 sequence (DNA): TGTGCCAGCAGCGTTACCGTAGGGGTAACTGAAGCTTTCTTT. This gives the protein CASSVTVGVTEAFF.

The chain joins TRBV3-1 (or the pseudogene TRBV3-2) to TRBJ1-6; D unclear. The V gene lost 1 base and the J gene lost 8 bases, with 9 bases spanning the gap. CDR3 size: 14 residues. Germline V gives CDR1 LGHDT, CDR2 YNNKEL (reference sequence). The CDR3: CASSQAGNDSPLHF. The CDR3, as DNA: TGTGCCAGCAGCCAAGCGGGGAATGATTCACCCCTCCACTTT.

The chain uses TRBV18 and TRBJ1-4, with unresolved D. Germline V gene data show CDR1 as KGHSH and CDR2 as LQKENI. Trimming took off 0 bases at V and 9 bases at J, with 11 bases between the two ends. The CDR3 is 14 amino acids. CDR3: CASSPPPYTKKLFF. In DNA form, the CDR3 reads TGTGCCAGCTCACCACCCCCTTACACCAAAAAACTGTTTTTT.

Regarding this clone: At the DNA level, this CDR3 is encoded by other sequences in the same sample as well. V gene TRBV7-2 combines with J gene TRBJ1-6; D gene ambiguous. Trimming took 3 bases from V and 7 from J, leaving 13 bases between them. In germline, CDR1 is SGHTA, CDR2 FQGNSA. The CDR3 has 15 residues. The CDR3 reads CASSLARASNSPLHF. CDR3 nucleotide sequence: TGTGCCAGCAGCTTGGCGAGGGCATCAAATTCACCCCTCCACTTT.